The clone carrying this T cell receptor beta chain appeared a few times. Its antigen remains unidentified. This sample stems from a study of T-cell reconstitution after alpha-beta-depleted transplantation in children. Regarding the study as a whole: Alpha-beta T cells about two months after transplant reportedly derived from several hundred expanded graft clones.

A TCRbeta library incorporating unique molecular identifiers was prepared. MiXCR, run by TCRdb on the PCR reads, gives a single entry per CDR3 protein. The sample records about 300,000 distinct CDR3 sequences, around 10% being singletons. The CDR3 is made up of 15 amino acids. Germline V lookup: CDR1 SGHTA, CDR2 FQGNSA. The ends lost 8 bases at V and 0 bases at J; junction bases unmatched: 9. The sequences come from PBMCs, collected before TCRalphabeta/CD19-depleted stem cell transplant. The V call is TRBV7-2, the J call TRBJ2-7; TRBD1 matches 8 bases. The sequence was collected from a boy younger than two with acute myeloid leukemia, due to receive a stem cell transplant. CDR3: CASVLRTGGSYEQYF. CDR3 sequence (DNA): TGTGCCAGCGTTCTTAGAACAGGGGGCTCCTACGAGCAGTACTTC.